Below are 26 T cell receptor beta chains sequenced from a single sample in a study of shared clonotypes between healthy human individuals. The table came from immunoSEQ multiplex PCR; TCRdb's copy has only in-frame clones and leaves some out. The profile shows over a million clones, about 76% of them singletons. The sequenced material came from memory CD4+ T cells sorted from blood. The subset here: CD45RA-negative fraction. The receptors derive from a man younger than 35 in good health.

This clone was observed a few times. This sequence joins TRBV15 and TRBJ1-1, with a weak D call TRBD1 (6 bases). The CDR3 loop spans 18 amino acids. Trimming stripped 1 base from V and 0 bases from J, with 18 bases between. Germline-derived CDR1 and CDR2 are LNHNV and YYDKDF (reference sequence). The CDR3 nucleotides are TGTGCCACCAGCAGAGGGGCCTTCGGGGGGCGTATGAACACTGAAGCTTTCTTT. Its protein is CATSRGAFGGRMNTEAFF.

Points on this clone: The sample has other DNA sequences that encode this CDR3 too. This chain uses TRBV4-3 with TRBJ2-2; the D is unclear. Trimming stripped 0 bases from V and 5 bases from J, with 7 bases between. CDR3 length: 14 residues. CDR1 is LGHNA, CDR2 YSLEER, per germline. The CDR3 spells CASSQESRTGELFF. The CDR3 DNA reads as TGCGCCAGCAGCCAAGAATCCCGTACCGGGGAGCTGTTTTTT.

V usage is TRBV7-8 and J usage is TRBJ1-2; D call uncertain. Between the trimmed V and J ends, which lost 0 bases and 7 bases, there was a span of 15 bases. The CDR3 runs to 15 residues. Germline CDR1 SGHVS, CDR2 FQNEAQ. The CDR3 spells CASSLAGNLNVGYTF. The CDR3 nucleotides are TGTGCCAGCAGCTTAGCGGGAAATCTTAATGTTGGCTACACCTTC. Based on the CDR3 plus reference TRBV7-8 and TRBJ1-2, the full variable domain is GAGVSQSPRYKVAKRGQDVALRCDPISGHVSLFWYQQALGQGPEFLTYFQNEAQLDKSGLPSDRFFAERPEGSVSTLKIQRTQQEDSAVYLCASSLAGNLNVGYTFGSGTRLTVV.

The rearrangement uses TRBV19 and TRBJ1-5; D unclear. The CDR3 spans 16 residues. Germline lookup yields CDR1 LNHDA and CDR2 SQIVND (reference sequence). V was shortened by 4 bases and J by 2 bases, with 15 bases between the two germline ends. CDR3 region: CASSKGTWVGNQPQHF. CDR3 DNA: TGTGCCAGTAGTAAAGGTACTTGGGTCGGCAATCAGCCCCAGCATTTT.

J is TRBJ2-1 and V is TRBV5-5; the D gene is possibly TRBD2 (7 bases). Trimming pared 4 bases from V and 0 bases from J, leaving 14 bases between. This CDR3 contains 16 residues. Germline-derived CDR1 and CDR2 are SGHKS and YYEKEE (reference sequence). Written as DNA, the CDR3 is TGTGCCAGCAGCCTAACAGGGAGGGGCTCCTACAATGAGCAGTTCTTC. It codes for CASSLTGRGSYNEQFF. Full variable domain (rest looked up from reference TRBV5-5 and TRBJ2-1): DAGVTQSPTHLIKTRGQQVTLRCSPISGHKSVSWYQQVLGQGPQFIFQYYEKEERGRGNFPDRFSARQFPNYSSELNVNALLLGDSALYLCASSLTGRGSYNEQFFGPGTRLTVL.

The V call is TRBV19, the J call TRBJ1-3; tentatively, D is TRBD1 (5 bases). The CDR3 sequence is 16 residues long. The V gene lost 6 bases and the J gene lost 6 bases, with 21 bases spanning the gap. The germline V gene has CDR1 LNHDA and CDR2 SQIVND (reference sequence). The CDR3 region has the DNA TGTGCCAGTAGCCCCTTGTCCCTTGGGGGTGAAAACACCATATATTTT. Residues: CASSPLSLGGENTIYF.

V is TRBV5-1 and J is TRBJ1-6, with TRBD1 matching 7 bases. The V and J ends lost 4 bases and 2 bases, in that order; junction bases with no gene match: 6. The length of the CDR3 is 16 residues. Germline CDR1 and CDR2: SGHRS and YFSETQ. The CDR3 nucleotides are TGCGCCAGCAGCGAGACAGGGAGAACCTATAATTCACCCCTCCACTTT. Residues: CASSETGRTYNSPLHF.

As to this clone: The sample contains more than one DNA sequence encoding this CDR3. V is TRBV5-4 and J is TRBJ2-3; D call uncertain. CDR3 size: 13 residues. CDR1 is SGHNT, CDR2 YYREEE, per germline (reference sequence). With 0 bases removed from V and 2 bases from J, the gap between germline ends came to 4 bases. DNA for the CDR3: TGTGCCAGCAGCTTGGCCCCCACAGATACGCAGTATTTT. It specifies CASSLAPTDTQYF.

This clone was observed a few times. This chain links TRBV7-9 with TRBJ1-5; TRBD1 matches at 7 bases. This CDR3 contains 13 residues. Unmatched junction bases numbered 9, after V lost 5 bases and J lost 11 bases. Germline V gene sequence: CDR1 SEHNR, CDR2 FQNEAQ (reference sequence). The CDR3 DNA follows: TGTGCCAGCAGCCGGGACAGCCTTCTTGCCCAGCATTTT. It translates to CASSRDSLLAQHF.

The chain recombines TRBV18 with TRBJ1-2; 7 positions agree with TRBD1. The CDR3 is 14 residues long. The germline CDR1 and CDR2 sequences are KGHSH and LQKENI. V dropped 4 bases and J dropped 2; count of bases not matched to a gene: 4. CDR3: CASSLPGQNYGYTF. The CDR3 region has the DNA TGTGCCAGCTCACTCCCGGGACAGAACTATGGCTACACCTTC.

CDR3 amino acids: CASSSGTRLYEQYF. CDR3 nucleotide sequence: TGTGCCAGCAGCTCCGGGACTCGCCTCTACGAGCAGTACTTC. V and J are TRBV5-4 and TRBJ2-7, with a possible D match to TRBD2 (6 bases). Between the trimmed V and J ends, which lost 3 bases and 3 bases, there was a span of 13 bases. This CDR3 has 14 amino acids. Germline CDR1 is SGHNT and CDR2 is YYREEE (reference sequence). The entire variable domain, with the rest obtained from reference TRBV5-4 and TRBJ2-7, is as follows: ETGVTQSPTHLIKTRGQQVTLRCSSQSGHNTVSWYQQALGQGPQFIFQYYREEENGRGNFPPRFSGLQFPNYSSELNVNALELDDSALYLCASSSGTRLYEQYFGPGTRLTVT.

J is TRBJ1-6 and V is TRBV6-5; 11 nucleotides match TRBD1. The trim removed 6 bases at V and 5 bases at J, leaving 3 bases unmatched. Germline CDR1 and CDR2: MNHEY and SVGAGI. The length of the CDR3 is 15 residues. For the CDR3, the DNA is TGTGCCAGCAGGGGACAGGGGGAGAATAATTCACCCCTCCACTTT. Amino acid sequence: CASRGQGENNSPLHF.

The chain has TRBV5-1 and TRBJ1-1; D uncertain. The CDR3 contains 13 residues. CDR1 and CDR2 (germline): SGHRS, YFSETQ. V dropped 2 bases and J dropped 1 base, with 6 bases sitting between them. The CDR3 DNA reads TGCGCCAGCAGCTTTTTGGCGAACACTGAAGCTTTCTTT. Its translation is CASSFLANTEAFF.

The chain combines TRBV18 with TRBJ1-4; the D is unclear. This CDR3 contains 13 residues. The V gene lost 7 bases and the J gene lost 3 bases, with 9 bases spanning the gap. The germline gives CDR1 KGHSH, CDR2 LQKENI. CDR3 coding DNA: TGTGCCAGCTTTTCCACAGCTAATGAAAAACTGTTTTTT. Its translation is CASFSTANEKLFF. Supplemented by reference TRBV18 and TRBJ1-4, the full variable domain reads NAGVMQNPRHLVRRRGQEARLRCSPMKGHSHVYWYRQLPEEGLKFMVYLQKENIIDESGMPKERFSAEFPKEGPSILRIQQVVRGDSAAYFCASFSTANEKLFFGSGTQLSVL.

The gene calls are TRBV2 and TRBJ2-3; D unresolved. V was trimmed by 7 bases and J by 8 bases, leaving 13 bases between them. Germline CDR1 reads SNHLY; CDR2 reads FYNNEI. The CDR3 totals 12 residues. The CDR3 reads CASMLEPGTQYF. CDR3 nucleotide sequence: TGTGCCAGCATGCTAGAACCGGGTACGCAGTATTTT.

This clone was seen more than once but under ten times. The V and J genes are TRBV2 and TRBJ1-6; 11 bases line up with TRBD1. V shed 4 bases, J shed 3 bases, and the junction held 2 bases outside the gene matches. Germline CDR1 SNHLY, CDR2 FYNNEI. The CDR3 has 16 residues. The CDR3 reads CASSAGTGGYNSPLHF. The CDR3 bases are TGTGCCAGCAGTGCTGGGACAGGGGGCTATAATTCACCCCTCCACTTT.

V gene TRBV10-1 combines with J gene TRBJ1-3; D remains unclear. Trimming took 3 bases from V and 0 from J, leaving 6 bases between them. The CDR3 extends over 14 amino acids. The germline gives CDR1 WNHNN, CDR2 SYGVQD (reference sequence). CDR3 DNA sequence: TGCGCCAGCAGTGACCCGGCCTCTGGAAACACCATATATTTT. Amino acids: CASSDPASGNTIYF.

CDR3 nucleotides: TGTGCCAGCAGCTCGCAGGGGTTCGATGATACGCAGTATTTT. It specifies CASSSQGFDDTQYF. The rearrangement uses TRBV11-3 and TRBJ2-3, with D possibly matching TRBD1 (6 bases). The CDR3 runs to 14 residues. Trimming removed 4 bases at V and 6 bases at J, with 14 bases between. Germline assignment: CDR1 SGHNT and CDR2 YENEEA. The variable domain in full, with the rest retrieved from reference TRBV11-3 and TRBJ2-3, is EAGVVQSPRYKIIEKKQPVAFWCNPISGHNTLYWYLQNLGQGPELLIRYENEEAVDDSQLPKDRFSAERLKGVDSTLKIQPAELGDSAVYLCASSSQGFDDTQYFGPGTRLTVL.

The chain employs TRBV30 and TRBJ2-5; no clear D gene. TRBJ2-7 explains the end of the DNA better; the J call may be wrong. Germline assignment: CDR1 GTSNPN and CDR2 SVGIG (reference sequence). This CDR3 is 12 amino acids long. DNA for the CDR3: TGTGCCTTAACACAGTTGAACTACGAGCAGTACTTC. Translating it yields CALTQLNYEQYF.

CDR3: CASSYSPSFYEQYF. The CDR3 bases are TGTGCCAGCAGTTACTCGCCCAGCTTCTACGAGCAGTACTTC. This chain uses TRBV6-6 with TRBJ2-7; D remains unclear. The CDR3 has 14 residues. The V end lost 0 bases, the J end lost 3 bases, and 9 bases lay between the germline ends. Germline V gene data show CDR1 as MNHNY and CDR2 as SVGAGI (reference sequence).

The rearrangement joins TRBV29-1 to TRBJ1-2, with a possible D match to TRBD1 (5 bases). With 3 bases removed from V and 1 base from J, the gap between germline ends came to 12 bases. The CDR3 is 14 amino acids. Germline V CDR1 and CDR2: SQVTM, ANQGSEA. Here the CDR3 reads CSVDLSGGNYGYTF. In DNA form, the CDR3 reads TGCAGCGTTGACCTCTCGGGGGGTAACTATGGCTACACCTTC.

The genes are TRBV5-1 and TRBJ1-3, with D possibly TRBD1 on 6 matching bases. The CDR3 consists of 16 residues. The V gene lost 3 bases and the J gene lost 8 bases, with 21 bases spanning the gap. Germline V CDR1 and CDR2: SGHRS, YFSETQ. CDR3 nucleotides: TGCGCCAGCAGCTCGCAACCGGGGGCCGTTTTGGACACCATATATTTT. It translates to CASSSQPGAVLDTIYF.

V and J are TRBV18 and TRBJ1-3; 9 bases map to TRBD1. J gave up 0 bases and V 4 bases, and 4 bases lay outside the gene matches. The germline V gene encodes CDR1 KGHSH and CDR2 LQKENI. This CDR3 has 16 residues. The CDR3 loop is CASSRTGGGSGNTIYF. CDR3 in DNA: TGTGCCAGCTCACGCACAGGGGGCGGCTCTGGAAACACCATATATTTT.

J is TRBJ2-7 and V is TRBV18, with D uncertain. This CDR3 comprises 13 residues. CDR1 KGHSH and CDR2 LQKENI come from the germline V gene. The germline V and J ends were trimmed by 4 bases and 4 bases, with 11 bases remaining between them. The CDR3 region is CASSQTDGYEQYF. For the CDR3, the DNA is TGTGCCAGCTCACAGACGGACGGTTACGAGCAGTACTTC.

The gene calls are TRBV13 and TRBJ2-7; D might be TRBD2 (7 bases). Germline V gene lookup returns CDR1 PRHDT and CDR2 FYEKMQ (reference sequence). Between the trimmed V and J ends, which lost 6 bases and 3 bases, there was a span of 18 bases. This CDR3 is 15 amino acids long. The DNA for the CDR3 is TGTGCCAGCAGTCCCCGGGGGGCTCTCAGCTACGAGCAGTACTTC. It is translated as CASSPRGALSYEQYF.

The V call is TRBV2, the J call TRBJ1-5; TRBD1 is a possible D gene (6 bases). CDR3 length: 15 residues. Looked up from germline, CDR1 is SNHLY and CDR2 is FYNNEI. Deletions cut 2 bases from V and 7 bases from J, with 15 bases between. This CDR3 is CASSERTAAGQPQHF. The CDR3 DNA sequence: TGTGCCAGCAGTGAACGGACAGCTGCAGGCCAGCCCCAGCATTTT. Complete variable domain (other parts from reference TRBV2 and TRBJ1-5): EPEVTQTPSHQVTQMGQEVILRCVPISNHLYFYWYRQILGQKVEFLVSFYNNEISEKSEIFDDQFSVERPDGSNFTLKIRSTKLEDSAMYFCASSERTAAGQPQHFGDGTRLSIL.